This T cell receptor beta chain emerged from a study of OX40 agonist ivuxolimab in advanced cancers. About the study as a whole: Ivuxolimab, which targeted the costimulatory receptor OX40 (CD134), was an agonistic, fully human IgG2 monoclonal antibody. Intravenous ivuxolimab was administered to patients every 2 weeks at six dose levels: 0.01, 0.1, 0.3, 1.5, 3 and 10 mg/kg. Of the approximately 54 dose-escalation patients, hepatocellular carcinoma was present in around 20, melanoma in around 15, renal cell carcinoma in 9 and head and neck cancer in 9. The dose-escalation cohort was roughly 83% male with a mean age of around 62 years, ranging from roughly 20 to 80. Prior anti-PD-1, anti-PD-L1 or anti-CTLA-4 therapy was permitted, and approximately 40% of dose-escalation patients had received checkpoint inhibitors. Partial responses occurred in three dose-escalation patients, of whom one had hepatocellular carcinoma and two had cutaneous melanoma. The purpose of peripheral TCRbeta sequencing was to test whether ivuxolimab changed TCR sequence diversity and led to clonal T-cell expansion. The paper covers the monotherapy dose-escalation part of the phase I ivuxolimab trial, which included N ≈ 54 patients. What the authors observed across the whole study: The antigen specificity of the clonally expanded peripheral T cells was not determined. At doses of 0.1 to 3.0 mg/kg, clonal expansion of both CD4+ and CD8+ T cells in blood was seen between baseline and week 6. Partial responders in the 0.1-3.0 mg/kg groups had among the lowest normalized peripheral clonal expansion, especially among CD8+ T cells. Low levels of normalized T-cell clonal expansion were also shown by some nonresponding patients. After ivuxolimab, CD8+ T cells had more expanded clones than CD4+ T cells on average.

From V the trimming removes 1 base and from J it removes 1 base, while the gene matches leave 15 bases of the junction unaccounted for. Based on the germline V gene, the CDR1 and CDR2 sequences are SGHRS and YFSETQ. The CDR3 holds 20 amino acids from the cysteine to the phenylalanine. Just CDR3 DNA is preserved here, 60 bases in frame from base 1. To sequence the TCRbeta CDR3 region, genomic DNA was isolated from the sorted cells. TCRbeta CDR3 regions were sequenced using the immunoSEQ Assay. Drawn from immuneACCESS, this table holds only the in-frame rearrangements with V and J called that TCRdb kept. Clones are partly lost; checked studies trace under half to an unresolved V gene and leave the rest unexplained. Present in this sample are over 30,000 clones, roughly 87% of which were seen just once. The ten most abundant clones make up around 39% of the sample. Patients with autoimmune disease history or receiving systemic immunosuppression were excluded from the trial. Peripheral blood for TCR sequencing was collected from all dose cohorts at baseline, on cycle 4 day 1, and on cycle 7 day 1. The samples were taken from a phase I, first-in-human, multicenter, open-label dose-escalation trial of ivuxolimab. The trial enrolled adults with locally advanced or metastatic head and neck squamous cell, hepatocellular, melanoma or renal cell carcinoma. Before TCR sequencing, CD4+ T cells and CD8+ T cells were sorted from peripheral blood as separate populations.

To note about this clone: Which antigen it targets is not known. No much larger clone exists at a distance of one base, and base qualities are not known.

Recombination joined TRBV5-1 with TRBJ2-1; TRBD2 lines up with 9 middle nucleotides. The receptor comes from an adult with an advanced solid tumor such as melanoma, head and neck, liver or kidney cancer. The sequences come from CD4+ or CD8+ T cells sorted from blood, collected in a trial of the OX40 agonist ivuxolimab. The CDR3 here reads CASSLWGGGGLASSYNEQFF. The DNA reads TGCGCCAGCAGCTTGTGGGGCGGTGGGGGACTAGCATCATCCTACAATGAGCAGTTCTTC.